The TCR beta chain described here comes from a study of T-cell memory formation after mild COVID-19. General observations from the study: The pre-infection memory compartment contained some responding clones, suggesting cross-reactive memory joined.

V trimming: 8 bases; J trimming: 4 bases; junction bases outside the gene matches: 15. The CDR3 totals 17 residues. In germline, CDR1 is MNHEY, CDR2 SVGAGI. Comments on this clonotype: What it recognizes is unknown.

TCRdb re-derived calls from the 5' RACE reads in MiXCR, one entry per CDR3 protein. The data show 410,000 or so distinct CDR3 sequences, with less than 25% seen just once and around 12% held by the top ten. The sequence was collected from an adult woman who had mild COVID-19 (a few samples of this study predate the infection). Cell type and time point are not known. Source material: PBMCs or a T cell subset sorted from them (not recorded which). This sequence joins TRBV6-5 and TRBJ2-2; 8 bases agree with TRBD1. This chain's CDR3 is CASAVDRGSARTGELFF. The CDR3 DNA sequence: TGTGCCAGCGCTGTCGACAGGGGAAGTGCGCGCACCGGGGAGCTGTTTTTT.